One T cell receptor (beta chain) is described in this entry. Its target is unknown. UMI-tagged TRB cDNA libraries were built via 5' RACE. TCRdb reworked the 5' RACE reads into one entry per CDR3 protein, no DNA. The specimen's table records around 95,000 distinct CDR3 sequences. The naive CD8+ gate required CD45RO-CCR7+CD27+CD95- phenotype. This record belongs to a study of CXCR3-negative and CXCR3-positive naive CD8 T cells. Study-wide results and caveats: Unlike memory cells, which differed, naive CXCR3-negative and CXCR3-positive cells had similar TRBV-TRBJ usage. Most assays used freshly isolated PBMCs, as cryopreservation partially reduced CXCR3. Naive cells with CXCR3 showed TRB CDR3s that were more hydrophobic than those in CXCR3-negative naive cells. Naive subsets were similarly diverse, while memory CD8+ repertoires were much less diverse.

Germline CDR1 SQVTM, CDR2 ANQGSEA. The CDR3 runs 13 residues. Sequenced sample: naive CXCR3+ CD8+ T cells from blood. The subset was: CD45RO-CCR7+CD27+CD95- naive CD8+ T cells expressing CXCR3 (TNR3+). The clonotype originates from a human donor in good health. Some clones in this sample may be carry-over from other donors' samples. V usage is TRBV29-1 and J usage is TRBJ2-7. CDR3 loop: CSVADLAHYEQYF.